The 10 T cell receptor beta chains reported below all come from one sample, sequenced in a study of follicular helper T cells after annual influenza vaccination. The time point denotes: 2014-2015 season, pre-vaccination. Generated by immunoSEQ multiplex PCR, the TCRdb table keeps only in-frame clones and is missing some. The sample holds over 12,000 clones, approximately 84% seen once. This material consisted of CXCR5- memory CD4+ T cells sorted from blood, taken on the day of influenza vaccination. Receptor source: an adult who received the influenza vaccine.

This clone was observed once. The V gene is TRBV28, the J gene TRBJ2-1, with D perhaps matching TRBD1 or TRBD2 (6 bases each). The germline V gene encodes CDR1 MDHEN and CDR2 SYDVKM. V lost 3 bases to trimming and J lost 8 bases, with 14 bases between them. The CDR3 covers 14 residues. CDR3 protein: CASSFHGGDDEQFF. CDR3 in DNA: TGTGCCAGCAGTTTTCACGGGGGCGACGATGAGCAGTTCTTC.

In DNA, the CDR3 is TGTGCCAGCAGCTTACCCCCGGGCTACAATGAGCAGTTCTTC. Translation: CASSLPPGYNEQFF. The V gene is TRBV7-8, the J gene TRBJ2-1, with D unclear. The CDR3 has 14 amino acids. Germline V gives CDR1 SGHVS, CDR2 FQNEAQ. V shed 2 bases and J shed 3 bases, with 8 bases lying between them.

In its sample, this clone was seen a few times. The chain carries TRBV18 and TRBJ1-2; 8 nucleotides align to TRBD1. CDR3 length equals 16 residues. Germline trimming cut 3 bases from V and 2 bases from J; bases unmatched to any gene: 8. Germline V gene sequence: CDR1 KGHSH, CDR2 LQKENI. The CDR3 DNA follows: TGTGCCAGCTCACCGATTATGAGACAGGGGAACTATGGCTACACCTTC. This codes for CASSPIMRQGNYGYTF. The full variable domain, in which reference TRBV18 and TRBJ1-2 provide the parts outside the CDR3, is NAGVMQNPRHLVRRRGQEARLRCSPMKGHSHVYWYRQLPEEGLKFMVYLQKENIIDESGMPKERFSAEFPKEGPSILRIQQVVRGDSAAYFCASSPIMRQGNYGYTFGSGTRLTVV.

The V and J genes are TRBV30 and TRBJ1-2; D is unresolved. The CDR3 has 13 residues. With 8 bases removed from V and 1 base from J, the gap between germline ends came to 14 bases. In germline, CDR1 is GTSNPN, CDR2 SVGIG (reference sequence). In DNA form, the CDR3 reads TGTGCCCCGAAACACAGAGATAACTATGGCTACACCTTC. It is translated as CAPKHRDNYGYTF.

The V and J genes are TRBV5-6 and TRBJ2-1; perhaps D is TRBD1 or TRBD2 (5 bases each). The CDR3 is made up of 13 amino acids. Germline-derived CDR1 and CDR2 are SGHDT and YYEEEE. With 4 bases removed from V and 10 bases from J, the gap between germline ends came to 15 bases. CDR3 bases: TGTGCCAGCAGCATGCAGGGTCGGGGCGAGCAGTTCTTC. Translated, it gives CASSMQGRGEQFF.

This clone was recorded a few times. The chain carries TRBV4-1 and TRBJ2-7, with TRBD1 as a possible D gene (6 bases). This CDR3 comprises 16 residues. The V and J ends lost 6 bases and 1 base respectively, with 19 bases between them. From germline, CDR1 is MGHRA and CDR2 YSYEKL. The CDR3 loop is CASSQTTGHGSYEQYF. CDR3 DNA sequence: TGCGCCAGCAGTCAGACCACGGGACATGGGTCCTACGAGCAGTACTTC.

This clone occurred a few times. The rearrangement links TRBV19 to TRBJ1-2; no clear D gene. Germline assignment: CDR1 LNHDA and CDR2 SQIVND (reference sequence). Trimming left V 2 bases short and J 1 base short, with 8 bases between. The CDR3 consists of 14 residues. CDR3 amino acids: CASSIPGVNYGYTF. The CDR3 DNA sequence: TGTGCCAGTAGTATACCCGGAGTTAACTATGGCTACACCTTC. The variable domain in full, with the rest retrieved from reference TRBV19 and TRBJ1-2, is DGGITQSPKYLFRKEGQNVTLSCEQNLNHDAMYWYRQDPGQGLRLIYYSQIVNDFQKGDIAEGYSVSREKKESFPLTVTSAQKNPTAFYLCASSIPGVNYGYTFGSGTRLTVV.

The chain is built from TRBV5-6 and TRBJ2-3; D perhaps matches TRBD2 (6 bases). V was cut by 2 bases and J by 12 bases, with 16 bases left in between. Germline loops: CDR1 SGHDT, CDR2 YYEEEE. CDR3 length equals 13 residues. The CDR3 is CASSFEEGTPQYF. In nucleotides, the CDR3 is TGTGCCAGCAGCTTCGAAGAGGGGACTCCTCAGTATTTT.

The chain couples TRBV29-1 to TRBJ2-5, with a tentative D call TRBD1 (5 bases). The CDR3 covers 11 residues. V was trimmed by 4 bases and J by 4 bases, leaving 7 bases between them. Per the germline V gene, CDR1 is SQVTM and CDR2 is ANQGSEA. In nucleotides, the CDR3 is TGCAGCGTTGTCCAGGGAGAGACCCAGTACTTC. Its protein is CSVVQGETQYF.

This sequence joins TRBV5-1 and TRBJ2-3; unclear D gene. Trimming cost V 7 bases and J 0 bases, with 15 bases left between them. Germline assignment: CDR1 SGHRS and CDR2 YFSETQ. This CDR3 comprises 15 residues. The CDR3 region has the DNA TGCGCCAGCGCATCCGGGCAACCTAGCACAGATACGCAGTATTTT. Translation: CASASGQPSTDTQYF. Based on the CDR3 plus reference TRBV5-1 and TRBJ2-3, the full variable domain is KAGVTQTPRYLIKTRGQQVTLSCSPISGHRSVSWYQQTPGQGLQFLFEYFSETQRNKGNFPGRFSGRQFSNSRSEMNVSTLELGDSALYLCASASGQPSTDTQYFGPGTRLTVL.